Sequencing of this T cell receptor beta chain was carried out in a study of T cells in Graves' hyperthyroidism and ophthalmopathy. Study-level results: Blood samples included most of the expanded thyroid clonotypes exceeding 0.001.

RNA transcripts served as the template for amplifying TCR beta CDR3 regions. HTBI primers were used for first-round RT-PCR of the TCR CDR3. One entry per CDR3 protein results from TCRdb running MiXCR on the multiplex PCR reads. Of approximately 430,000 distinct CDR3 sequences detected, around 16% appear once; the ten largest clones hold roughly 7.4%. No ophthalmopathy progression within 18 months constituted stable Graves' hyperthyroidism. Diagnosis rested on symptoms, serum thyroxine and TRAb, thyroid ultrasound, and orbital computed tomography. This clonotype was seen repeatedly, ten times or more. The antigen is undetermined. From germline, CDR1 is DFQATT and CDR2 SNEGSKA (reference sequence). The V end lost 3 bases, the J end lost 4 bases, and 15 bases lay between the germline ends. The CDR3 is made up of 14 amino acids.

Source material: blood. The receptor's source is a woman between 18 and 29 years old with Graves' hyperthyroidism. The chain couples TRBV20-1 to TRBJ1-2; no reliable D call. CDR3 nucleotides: TGCAGTGCTAGCGCCGGGCGGGGTGGCTATGGCTACACCTTC. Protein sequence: CSASAGRGGYGYTF.